This entry lists 5 T cell receptor beta chains sequenced from one sample in a study of T cell repertoires in aging, cancer and after chemotherapy. Rearranged V-D-J TRB sequences were amplified with a mixed TRB-A/B primer pool. TCRdb called the multiplex PCR reads again in MiXCR, with one record for every CDR3 protein. Among around 10,000 distinct CDR3 sequences listed, roughly 39% were seen once. The template was genomic DNA from peripheral blood, not RNA. The sequenced material came from blood. These receptors all come from a human donor in good health.

This chain uses TRBV20-1 with TRBJ2-5; TRBD2 aligns across 10 bases. The CDR3 length is 15 residues. Germline V lookup: CDR1 DFQATT, CDR2 SNEGSKA (reference sequence). V lost 1 base to trimming and J lost 3 bases; unmatched junction nucleotides: 5. The CDR3 DNA follows: TGCAGTGCTAGAGGCCTCGGGACTAGCGAAGAGACCCAGTACTTC. This gives the protein CSARGLGTSEETQYF.

A single count supports this clonotype. A junction end diverges from the germline sequence, so it may reflect a read error. The CDR3 nucleotides read TGTGCCAGCTTACCACCTTTAGGGAACACTGAAGCTTTCTTT. Translating gives CASLPPLGNTEAFF. J is TRBJ1-1 and V is TRBV18; D uncertain. Germline V gene sequence: CDR1 KGHSH, CDR2 LQKENI. CDR3 length equals 14 residues.

This chain uses TRBV29-1 with TRBJ2-1; 9 bases fit TRBD2. This CDR3 is 16 amino acids long. V lost 3 bases to trimming and J lost 0 bases; unmatched junction nucleotides: 6. Germline V gene sequence: CDR1 SQVTM, CDR2 ANQGSEA. CDR3 DNA sequence: TGCAGCGTTGACGAGGTAGCGGGGGTCTCCTACAATGAGCAGTTCTTC. Encoded protein: CSVDEVAGVSYNEQFF.

This clonotype was seen more than once but under ten times. The chain couples TRBV19 to TRBJ2-1; TRBD2 agrees at 9 bases. This CDR3 has 15 amino acids. V shed 3 bases, J shed 0 bases, and the junction held 0 bases outside the gene matches. From germline, CDR1 is LNHDA and CDR2 SQIVND (reference sequence). In DNA form, the CDR3 reads TGTGCCAGTAGTATTAGCGGGAGCTCCTACAATGAGCAGTTCTTC. Translating gives CASSISGSSYNEQFF.

This clonotype counts as medium-sized. This rearrangement joins TRBV6-1 to TRBJ2-3; 7 bases are shared with TRBD1. Germline V gives CDR1 MNHNS, CDR2 SASEGT. V lost 0 bases to trimming and J lost 4 bases; unmatched junction nucleotides: 4. CDR3 length: 15 amino acids. CDR3: CASSEALQGADTQYF. The CDR3 DNA reads TGTGCCAGCAGTGAAGCGCTTCAGGGGGCAGATACGCAGTATTTT.